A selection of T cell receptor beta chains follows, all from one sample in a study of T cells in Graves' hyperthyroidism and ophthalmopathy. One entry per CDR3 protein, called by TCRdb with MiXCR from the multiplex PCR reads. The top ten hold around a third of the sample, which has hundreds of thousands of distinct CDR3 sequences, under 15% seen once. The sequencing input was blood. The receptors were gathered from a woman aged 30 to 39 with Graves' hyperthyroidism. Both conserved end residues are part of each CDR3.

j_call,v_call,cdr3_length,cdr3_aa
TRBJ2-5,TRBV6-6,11,CASSYGETQYF
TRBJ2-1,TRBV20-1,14,CSAQTAGAYNEQFF
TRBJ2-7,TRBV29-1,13,CSVLRDTTYEQYF
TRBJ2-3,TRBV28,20,CASSSPVGREESFSTDTQYF
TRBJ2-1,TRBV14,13,CASSQDINNEQFF
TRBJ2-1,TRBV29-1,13,CSVVLVILHEQFF
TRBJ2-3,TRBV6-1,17,CASSRLRTSAQTDTQYF
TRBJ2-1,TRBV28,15,CASSNRDSSYNEQFF
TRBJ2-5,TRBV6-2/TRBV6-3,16,CASSSWGRSAQETQYF
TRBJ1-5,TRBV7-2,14,CASRPGRDNQPQHF
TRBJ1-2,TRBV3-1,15,CASSQKQGARGGYTF
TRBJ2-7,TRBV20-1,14,CSASTTAGRYEQYF
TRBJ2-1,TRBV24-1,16,CATSGIRTGRGDEQFF
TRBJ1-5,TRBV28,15,CASSFGGQVNQPQHF
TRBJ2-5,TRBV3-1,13,CASLTGGQETQYF
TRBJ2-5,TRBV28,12,CASRAEKETQYF
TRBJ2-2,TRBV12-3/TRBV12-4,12,CAFARHTGELFF
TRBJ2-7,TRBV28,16,CASSRPGTALSYEQYF
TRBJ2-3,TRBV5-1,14,CASSLGRNPDTQYF
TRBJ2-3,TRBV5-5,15,CASSEPSGMADTQYF
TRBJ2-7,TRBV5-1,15,CASSGGLAGTYEQYF
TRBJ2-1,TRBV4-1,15,CASSLRQDRYNEQFF
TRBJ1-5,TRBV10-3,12,CATAHQRLAQHF
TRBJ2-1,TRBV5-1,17,CASSLGGLAGGYNEQFF
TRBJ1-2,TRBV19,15,CASSARQAANYGYTF
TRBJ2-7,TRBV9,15,CASSEGTSGTYEQYF
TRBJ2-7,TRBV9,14,CASSVGGSSYEQYF
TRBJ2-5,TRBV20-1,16,CSARSPFHRVQETQYF
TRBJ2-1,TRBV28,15,CASSLWTGTIDEQFF
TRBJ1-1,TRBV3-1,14,CASSLGPRGTEAFF
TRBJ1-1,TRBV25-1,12,CASSDYSTEAFF